Shown below are 10 T cell receptor beta chains from a single sample sequenced in a study of post-analysis software for immune sequencing data. Whole-study results and caveats: Roughly 5 TRBV segments were significantly more frequent in patients than in controls. TRBV5-6, TRBV5-1 and TRBV20-1 were among these segments.

For these TCRs, the target antigens are not known. Prepared libraries of TCR beta cDNA carried unique molecular identifiers. Each CDR3 protein gets one entry after TCRdb re-called the PCR reads with MiXCR. The sample includes approximately 660,000 distinct CDR3 sequences, 59% of them seen just once. The sample comprised blood. The receptors were sampled from a girl aged 2 to 10 with multiple sclerosis.

The V call is TRBV24-1, the J call TRBJ2-3; 14 nucleotides match TRBD2. CDR3 length: 19 residues. Germline CDR1 and CDR2: KGHDR and SFDVKD. The junction had 8 bases not matched to a gene; V was cut back by 3 bases and J by 1 base. In DNA form, the CDR3 reads TGTGCCACCAGTGATGCGGGACTAGCGGGAGATGGAGGCACAGATACGCAGTATTTT. This translates into CATSDAGLAGDGGTDTQYF.

V and J are TRBV7-2 and TRBJ2-1; D ambiguous. Trimming shortened V by 3 bases and J by 6 bases, and 9 bases separated the two germline ends. CDR3 length: 13 amino acids. CDR1 is SGHTA, CDR2 FQGNSA, per germline. Here the CDR3 DNA reads TGTGCCAGCAGCTTGGCGGCCTCCAATGAGCAGTTCTTC. Protein sequence: CASSLAASNEQFF.

This sequence joins TRBV5-5 and TRBJ2-7; D gene uncertain. Germline CDR1 is SGHKS and CDR2 is YYEKEE (reference sequence). The CDR3 is 12 amino acids. V shed 5 bases and J shed 3 bases, with 9 bases lying between them. CDR3 DNA: TGTGCCAGCAGTCGGAAGCGCTACGAGCAGTACTTC. Amino acids: CASSRKRYEQYF.

The gene calls are TRBV12-3 or TRBV12-4 and TRBJ2-4; the D call may be TRBD1 or TRBD2 (5 bases each). The CDR3 spans 13 residues. The V and J ends lost 4 bases and 1 base respectively, with 5 bases between them. The DNA for the CDR3 is TGTGCCAGCAGTTGGGGGGCCAAAAACATTCAGTACTTC. This codes for CASSWGAKNIQYF.

This clonotype was picked up a small number of times. The chain links TRBV6-5 to TRBJ1-4, with unresolved D. CDR3 size: 14 residues. Between the trimmed V and J ends, which lost 7 bases and 5 bases, there was a span of 14 bases. The germline V gene encodes CDR1 MNHEY and CDR2 SVGAGI. In DNA form, the CDR3 reads TGTGCCAGCAAGGCAGGTCTGGGGAATGAAAAACTGTTTTTT. This gives the protein CASKAGLGNEKLFF.

V and J are TRBV28 and TRBJ1-1; D not resolved. Trimming removed 3 bases from V and 4 bases from J, with 15 bases in between. CDR1 is MDHEN and CDR2 is SYDVKM in the germline V gene. The CDR3 has 15 residues. The CDR3 DNA reads TGTGCCAGCAGTTTTTTCGTGGGCGGTAGCACTGAAGCTTTCTTT. This sequence encodes CASSFFVGGSTEAFF.

This rearrangement joins TRBV20-1 to TRBJ1-2; D may be TRBD1 (5 bases). Germline CDR1 and CDR2: DFQATT and SNEGSKA (reference sequence). V was cut by 4 bases and J by 7 bases, with 16 bases left in between. The CDR3 consists of 13 residues. The CDR3 sequence is CSAKPGREGGYTF. The CDR3 nucleotides read TGCAGTGCTAAGCCCGGCAGGGAGGGTGGCTACACCTTC.

This rearrangement joins TRBV27 to TRBJ1-1; TRBD1 aligns across 7 bases. Losses at the gene ends were 4 bases for V and 0 bases for J; bases not matched to a gene: 2. From germline, CDR1 is MNHEY and CDR2 SMNVEV (reference sequence). The CDR3 sequence is 14 residues long. The CDR3 bases are TGTGCCAGCAGTTCACAGGGGTTGAACACTGAAGCTTTCTTT. This sequence encodes CASSSQGLNTEAFF.

This CDR3 is CSALTSPLTGELFF. In nucleotides, the CDR3 is TGCAGTGCCTTGACTAGTCCTCTTACCGGGGAGCTGTTTTTT. This chain connects TRBV20-1 to TRBJ2-2, with D tentatively TRBD2 (6 bases). The V end was cut by 6 bases, the J end by 5 bases, with 16 bases between. Germline V gene sequence: CDR1 DFQATT, CDR2 SNEGSKA (reference sequence). This CDR3 spans 14 amino acids.

The rearrangement joins TRBV13 to TRBJ1-2, with a weak D call TRBD1 (6 bases). The V gene's germline CDR1 is PRHDT and CDR2 FYEKMQ (reference sequence). This CDR3 has 15 amino acids. V shed 4 bases and J shed 0 bases, with 12 bases lying between them. The CDR3 DNA reads as TGTGCCAGCAGCTGGCGGACAGTGACTAACTATGGCTACACCTTC. It encodes CASSWRTVTNYGYTF.